This TCR beta chain was recorded in a study of blood T cell repertoires in COVID-19. Study summary: Material from acute and convalescent COVID-19 was sourced from the United States, Italy and Spain. In each case, the material was cDNA or gDNA derived from T cells, B-cell-depleted T cells, or PBMCs.

The repertoire was sequenced with immunoSEQ multiplex PCR; TCRdb's copy has only in-frame clones and lacks some. Here the sample spans 75,000 to 95,000 clones, around four fifths being singletons. Input material: peripheral blood. This TCR derives from a man aged 50 to 59 with acute or convalescent COVID-19.

The CDR3 protein is CASSSTSGRYEQFF. The CDR3 DNA follows: TGTGCCAGCAGTTCCACTAGCGGGAGATATGAGCAGTTCTTC. The V gene is TRBV6-5, the J gene TRBJ2-1; 11 positions match TRBD2. Germline V gene lookup returns CDR1 MNHEY and CDR2 SVGAGI. The CDR3 covers 14 residues. V dropped 4 bases and J dropped 8; count of bases not matched to a gene: 4.